This T cell receptor beta chain was observed in a study of cytomegalovirus exposure and HLA in healthy donors. On this clone itself: Its antigen is still unknown.

General observations from the study: Later work found that TCR association rates differed between HLA loci; DRB1 had the most and HLA-C the fewest. An analysis done earlier found most TCR beta V segments productive about 87% or about 30% of the time. Highly shared sequence variants in one cluster were likely a sequencing artifact.

Primers: 60 Vbeta forward and 13 Jbeta reverse. The data were produced by immunoSEQ multiplex PCR, yet TCRdb's version contains in-frame clones alone and is incomplete. The sample records some 180,000 clones, around 77% being singletons. This CDR3 has 13 amino acids. The receptor was derived from a woman aged 25-40 years in good health and CMV-seronegative. Sequences were obtained from PBMCs. V is TRBV12-2 and J is TRBJ1-2. TRBV12-2 represents a pseudogene. The CDR3 nucleotides read TGTGCAAGTCGCTGGAGGTTTTCCTATGGCTACACCTTC. It codes for CASRWRFSYGYTF.